This T cell receptor beta chain was recorded in a study of persistence of HIV-infected CD4 T cells. Turning to the study itself: Multiple blood draws of up to about 200 mL, except a couple of donors with single leukapheresis.

The immunoSEQ assay was version 4, run in survey mode. Some clones are missing from TCRdb's copy, which holds only in-frame ones; the method was immunoSEQ multiplex PCR. The table lists 40,000 to 55,000 clones, less than 90% of them singletons. This nonspecific control used anti-CD3/anti-CD28 bead stimulation of CD4+ T cells. CD4+ T cells upregulating both CD40 ligand and CD69 were sorted as responding cells. Findings of the study overall: Bulk TCR data could not be restricted to HIV-1-infected CMV-responding cells. Compared with CD3/CD28-stimulated cells, CMV- and Gag-responding cells showed lower TCRbeta richness. Within sorted populations, more oligoclonal TCRs accompanied more oligoclonal proviruses.

Concerning this clone itself: Its antigen is unidentified.

In germline, CDR1 is SGHVS, CDR2 FQNEAQ. V lost 1 base and J 8 bases, leaving 14 bases between the germline ends. This CDR3 spans 14 amino acids. V usage is TRBV7-8 and J usage is TRBJ1-2; D perhaps matches TRBD1 (5 bases). The sequence was collected from an adult woman with HIV who was CMV-seropositive. The source was CD4+ T cells sorted from PBMCs after approximately 19-hour stimulation, collected from a patient who received antiretroviral therapy. The CDR3, as DNA: TGTGCCAGCAGCTTAGACGGGGCCCCTGGGGGCTACACCTTC. It encodes CASSLDGAPGGYTF.